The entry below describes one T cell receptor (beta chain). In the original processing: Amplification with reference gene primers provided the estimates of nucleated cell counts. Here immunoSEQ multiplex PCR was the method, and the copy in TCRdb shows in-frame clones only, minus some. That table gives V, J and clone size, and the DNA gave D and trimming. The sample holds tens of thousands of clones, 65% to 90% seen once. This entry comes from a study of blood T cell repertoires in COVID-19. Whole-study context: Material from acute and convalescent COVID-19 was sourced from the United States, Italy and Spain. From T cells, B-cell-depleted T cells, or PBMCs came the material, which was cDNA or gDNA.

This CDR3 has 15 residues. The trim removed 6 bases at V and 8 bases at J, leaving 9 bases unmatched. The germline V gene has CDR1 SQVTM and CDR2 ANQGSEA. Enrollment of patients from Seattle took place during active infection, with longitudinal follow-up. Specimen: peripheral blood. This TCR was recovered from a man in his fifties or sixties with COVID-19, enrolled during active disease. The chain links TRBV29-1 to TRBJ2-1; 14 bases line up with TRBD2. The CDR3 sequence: CSVGGTSGSEDEQFF. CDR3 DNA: TGCAGCGTAGGCGGGACTAGCGGGAGTGAGGATGAGCAGTTCTTC.